The present T cell receptor beta chain was sequenced within a study of human T cells and chemical hapten exposure. A single record per CDR3 protein comes from TCRdb applying MiXCR to the RACE reads. Of about 95,000 distinct CDR3 sequences listed, about an eighth are singletons. The time point here: patch test 2, 6 weeks after DPC sensitization. Treatment described: therapeutic diphenylcyclopropenone sensitization with weekly scalp DPC. This clonotype was recorded many times. Germline-derived CDR1 and CDR2 are SEHNR and FQNEAQ (reference sequence). Trimming at V came to 7 bases and at J to 7 bases, leaving 11 bases not matched to a gene. The CDR3 runs 14 residues.

This sequence was found in a woman between 40 and 50 years old with alopecia areata. Some clones in this sample may be carry-over from other donors' samples. The J gene is TRBJ2-5, the V gene TRBV7-9; 8 bases are shared with TRBD2. The sequenced sample was whole blood, obtained in connection with sensitization to the hapten diphenylcyclopropenone (DPC). DNA of the CDR3: TGTGCCAGCAACCGAGGGACTAGGGGAGGGACCCAGTACTTC. It yields the protein CASNRGTRGGTQYF.